This T cell receptor (beta chain) was sequenced in a study of blood T cell repertoires in COVID-19. The CDR3 has 10 amino acids. Germline CDR1 LNHDA, CDR2 SQIVND (reference sequence). The J segment lost 12 bases and the V segment lost 8 bases, leaving 2 bases of the junction unmatched. TCRdb keeps only in-frame clones here, not all; method: immunoSEQ multiplex PCR. This sample yields over 85,000 clones, of which approximately 86% are seen a single time; about 7.2% belongs to the top ten. The sequencing sample was made of peripheral blood. The V and J genes are TRBV19 and TRBJ1-2, with 11 bases lining up with TRBD1. The TCR was taken from a man aged 55-75 years with acute or convalescent COVID-19. The CDR3 loop is CASGTGGDTF. The CDR3 coding sequence is TGTGCCAGTGGGACAGGGGGAGACACCTTC. Full variable domain (missing parts from reference TRBV19 and TRBJ1-2): DGGITQSPKYLFRKEGQNVTLSCEQNLNHDAMYWYRQDPGQGLRLIYYSQIVNDFQKGDIAEGYSVSREKKESFPLTVTSAQKNPTAFYLCASGTGGDTFGSGTRLTVV.